A selection of T cell receptor beta chains follows, all from one sample in a study of T cells after yellow fever vaccination. TCRdb re-called the 5' RACE reads through MiXCR, storing one row per CDR3 protein. Of a few hundred thousand distinct CDR3 sequences listed, approximately 4% are singletons. Here the sequenced sample was PBMCs, taken 5 days after the yellow fever booster vaccination. These receptors were collected from a man between 18 and 35 years old who received the YFV17D yellow fever vaccine. Each CDR3 is given with its conserved first and last residue. A D gene is named only where the DNA matches it firmly. Clone sizes are given selectively: once, few, many, or a class where the clone is expanded.

TRBJ2-3 | TRBV7-3 | many | . | TGTGCCAGCAGCTTGGCCCGGGGGGATACGCAGTATTTT | CASSLARGDTQYF
TRBJ1-1 | TRBV4-2 | many | . | TGTGCCAGCAGCCTCCACGCAACCATGAACACTGAAGCTTTCTTT | CASSLHATMNTEAFF
TRBJ1-1 | TRBV7-2 | . | TRBD1 | TGTGCCAGCAGCTCAGGGGGGGGGCGAGGCACTGAAGCTTTCTTT | CASSSGGGRGTEAFF
TRBJ2-1 | TRBV20-1 | few | . | TGCAGTGCTAGTTTCAGGGCGAGGTCCTACAATGAGCAGTTCTTC | CSASFRARSYNEQFF
TRBJ2-1 | TRBV4-1 | . | TRBD2 | TGCGCCAGCAGCCAAGGGGTACTAGCGGGGGCACGGAATGAGAAGTTCTTC | CASSQGVLAGARNEKFF
TRBJ2-5 | TRBV20-1 | . | TRBD2 | TGCAGTGCTAGAGAATCGGGCGGGGGGCAAGAGACCCAGTACTTC | CSARESGGGQETQYF
TRBJ1-2 | TRBV20-1 | . | . | TGCAGTGCTCCACCTGGGGGGGCAGGGGAAAACTATGGCTACACCTTC | CSAPPGGAGENYGYTF
TRBJ2-1 | TRBV7-4 | once | . | TGTGCCAGCAGCGCCGGGAACAAGCAGTTCTTC | CASSAGNKQFF
TRBJ2-7 | TRBV6-5 | . | . | TGTGCCAGCAGTTACTCTGTACGGGGTACGCTGTACTTC | CASSYSVRGTLYF
TRBJ2-2 | TRBV7-3 | many | . | TGTGCCAGCAGCTTTGGGGGCGACACCGGGGAGCTGTTTTTT | CASSFGGDTGELFF
TRBJ2-1 | TRBV3-1 | . | TRBD1 | TGTGCCAGCAGCCAAGCAACGGGACAGTTATTCTTC | CASSQATGQLFF
TRBJ1-2 | TRBV2 | . | TRBD1 | TGTGCCAGCAGTGAGGAGACAGGGGGTCTGGGCTACACCTTC | CASSEETGGLGYTF
TRBJ2-3 | TRBV7-2 | . | . | TGTGCCAGCAGCTTAGGTGGGCAGAGTAGCACAGATACGCAGTATTTT | CASSLGGQSSTDTQYF
TRBJ2-2 | TRBV12-3/TRBV12-4 | . | . | TGTGCCAGCAGTCCCCGGGACACCGCGAACACCGGGGAGCTGTTTTTT | CASSPRDTANTGELFF
TRBJ1-5 | TRBV5-6 | many | TRBD1 | TGTGCCAGCAGCTCGGGTGGGACAGGGGTCGGTCAGCCCCAGCATTTT | CASSSGGTGVGQPQHF
TRBJ2-1 | TRBV7-2 | few | TRBD2 | TGTGCCAGCAGCTCCCTTGGGACTAGCGGGGTAACCTACAATGAGCAGTTCTTC | CASSSLGTSGVTYNEQFF
TRBJ2-5 | TRBV5-1 | . | . | TGCGCCAGCAGCTCGTTCGGGACACGGAACCAAGAGACCCAGTACTTC | CASSSFGTRNQETQYF
TRBJ2-4 | TRBV14 | many | TRBD1 | TGTGCCAGCAGCCAACTTACAGGGGGGTCGGACATTCAGTACTTC | CASSQLTGGSDIQYF
TRBJ2-3 | TRBV7-2 | few | . | TGTGCCAGCAGCTTAGGGGATATTGAAACAGATACGCAGTATTTT | CASSLGDIETDTQYF
TRBJ2-2 | TRBV6-2/TRBV6-3 | many | . | TGTGCCAGCAGCCCGCAGTGGGGTTGGGGTACCGGGGAGCTGTTTTTT | CASSPQWGWGTGELFF
TRBJ1-2 | TRBV3-1 | . | . | TGTGCCAGCAGCCAAGATGCGAGTGGGGTAGGTGGCTACACCTTC | CASSQDASGVGGYTF
TRBJ2-5 | TRBV27 | few | TRBD1 | TGTGCCAGAACTACTGGGCAGGGGGACCAAGAGACCCAGTACTTC | CARTTGQGDQETQYF
TRBJ1-2 | TRBV18 | . | . | TGTGCCAGCTCACCAGGGGAACAGTTCGACTATGGCTACACCTTC | CASSPGEQFDYGYTF
TRBJ1-2 | TRBV19 | . | TRBD1 | TGTGCCAGTAGGCCCGGCCCGGGACAGGGTACGGGTGGCTACACCTTC | CASRPGPGQGTGGYTF
TRBJ2-2 | TRBV4-3 | . | TRBD2 | TGCGCCAGCAGCCAAGATTTCACTAGCGGTGACTTCACCGGGGAGCTGTTTTTT | CASSQDFTSGDFTGELFF
TRBJ2-5 | TRBV5-1 | many | TRBD1 | TGCGCCAGCAGCTTACAGGGGCAAGAGACCCAGTACTTC | CASSLQGQETQYF
TRBJ2-7 | TRBV18 | many | . | TGTGCCAGCTCACCACCGGGGTACGAGCAGTACTTC | CASSPPGYEQYF
TRBJ2-5 | TRBV29-1 | . | . | TGCAGCGTTGTGCCTAGCGTATATCAAGAGACCCAGTACTTC | CSVVPSVYQETQYF
TRBJ1-2 | TRBV12-3/TRBV12-4 | . | . | TGTGCCAGCAGGAAGGGCCTAGGGTCTAACTATGGCTACACCTTC | CASRKGLGSNYGYTF
TRBJ2-1 | TRBV14 | many | TRBD2 | TGTGCCAGCAGCAGACTAGCGGGGGCGAACAATGAGCAGTTCTTC | CASSRLAGANNEQFF
TRBJ2-3 | TRBV18 | few | . | TGTGCCAGCTCCCCGGAGGGACAGCCCCGCACAGATACGCAGTATTTT | CASSPEGQPRTDTQYF
TRBJ2-3 | TRBV9 | . | TRBD2 | TGTGCCAGCAGCGTCAGCGGGGCCGCAGATACGCAGTATTTT | CASSVSGAADTQYF
TRBJ2-5 | TRBV9 | many | TRBD2 | TGTGCCAGCAGCAAGAGCCCGACTAGCTATGAGACCCAGTACTTC | CASSKSPTSYETQYF
TRBJ2-2 | TRBV14 | . | . | TGTGCCAGCAGCCAAGATTTCAGGGGCGCGCACACCGGGGAGCTGTTTTTT | CASSQDFRGAHTGELFF
TRBJ2-2 | TRBV6-6 | many | . | TGTGCCAGCAGTCACGACGGAAACACCGGGGAGCTGTTTTTT | CASSHDGNTGELFF
TRBJ1-1 | TRBV12-3/TRBV12-4 | . | . | TGTGCCAGTAAGACGAACACTGAAGCTTTCTTT | CASKTNTEAFF
TRBJ1-2 | TRBV9 | . | . | TGTGCCAGCAGCGTAGGGGCACTTGGATATGGCTACACCTTC | CASSVGALGYGYTF
TRBJ2-1 | TRBV12-3/TRBV12-4 | . | TRBD2 | TGTGCCAGCAGGTCATTCGGACTAGCTCTTGAGCAGTTCTTC | CASRSFGLALEQFF
TRBJ2-3 | TRBV7-9 | many | . | TGTGCCAGCAGCTTGTCCTATCGCGGGGTGGGAGATACGCAGTATTTT | CASSLSYRGVGDTQYF
TRBJ1-2 | TRBV5-1 | . | TRBD1 | TGCGCCAGCAGCTTAGAATCGTCGACAGGGACCTATGGCTACACCTTC | CASSLESSTGTYGYTF
TRBJ1-5 | TRBV12-3/TRBV12-4 | few | . | TGTGCCAGCAGTTGGAGCAATCAGCCCCAGCATTTT | CASSWSNQPQHF
TRBJ2-5 | TRBV4-2 | . | TRBD2 | TGTGCCAGCAGCCAAGCCGGGACTAGCGGGGGGGTGGAGACCCAGTACTTC | CASSQAGTSGGVETQYF
TRBJ1-5 | TRBV19 | many | TRBD1 | TGTGCCAGTAGTAAGGACAGGGGGAATCAGCCCCAGCATTTT | CASSKDRGNQPQHF
TRBJ2-2 | TRBV20-1 | many | . | TGCAGTGCTCGGACAGCCGCTCACGCGAACACCGGGGAGCTGTTTTTT | CSARTAAHANTGELFF
TRBJ2-3 | TRBV18 | many | . | TGTGCCAGCTCACCAACAACTACAGATACGCAGTATTTT | CASSPTTTDTQYF
TRBJ1-6 | TRBV19 | few | . | TGTGCCAGTAGTATATCCGGGAATTCACCCCTCCACTTT | CASSISGNSPLHF
TRBJ2-5 | TRBV27 | many | . | TGTGCCAGCAGTTTAACAGGGTTGGCAGAGACCCAGTACTTC | CASSLTGLAETQYF
TRBJ2-3 | TRBV7-2 | . | TRBD2 | TGTGCCAGCAGCTTATTGCTCAACTACCCGTTTCAGGATGGGACTAGCAGCACAGATACGCAGTATTTT | CASSLLLNYPFQDGTSSTDTQYF
TRBJ1-1 | TRBV12-3/TRBV12-4 | many | . | TGTGCCAGCAGTTGGACAGAGAACACTGAAGCTTTCTTT | CASSWTENTEAFF